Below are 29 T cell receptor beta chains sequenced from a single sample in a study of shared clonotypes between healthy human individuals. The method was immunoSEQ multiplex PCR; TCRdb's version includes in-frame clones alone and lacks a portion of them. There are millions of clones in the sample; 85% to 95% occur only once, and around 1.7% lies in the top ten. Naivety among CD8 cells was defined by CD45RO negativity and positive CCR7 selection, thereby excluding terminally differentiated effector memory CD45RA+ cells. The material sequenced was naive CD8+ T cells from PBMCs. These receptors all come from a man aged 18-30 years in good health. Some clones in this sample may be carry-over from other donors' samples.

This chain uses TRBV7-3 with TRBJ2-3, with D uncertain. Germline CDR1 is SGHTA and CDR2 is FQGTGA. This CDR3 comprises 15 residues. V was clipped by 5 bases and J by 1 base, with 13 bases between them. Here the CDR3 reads CASSPHDGRTDTQYF. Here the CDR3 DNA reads TGTGCCAGCAGCCCACACGACGGTCGCACAGATACGCAGTATTTT.

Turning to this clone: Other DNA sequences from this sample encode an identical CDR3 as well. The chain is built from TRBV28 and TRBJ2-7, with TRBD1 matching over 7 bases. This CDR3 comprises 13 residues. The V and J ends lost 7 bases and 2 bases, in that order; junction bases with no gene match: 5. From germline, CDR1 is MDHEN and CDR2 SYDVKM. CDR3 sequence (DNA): TGTGCCAGCACACGGGACAGAACCTACGAGCAGTACTTC. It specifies CASTRDRTYEQYF.

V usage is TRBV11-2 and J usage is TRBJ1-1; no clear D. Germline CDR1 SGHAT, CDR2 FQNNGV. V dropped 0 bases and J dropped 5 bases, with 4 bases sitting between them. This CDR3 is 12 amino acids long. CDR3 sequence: CASSLEWTEAFF. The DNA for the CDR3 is TGTGCCAGCAGCTTAGAATGGACTGAAGCTTTCTTT. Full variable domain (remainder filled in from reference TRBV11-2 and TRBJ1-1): EAGVAQSPRYKIIEKRQSVAFWCNPISGHATLYWYQQILGQGPKLLIQFQNNGVVDDSQLPKDRFSAERLKGVDSTLKIQPAKLEDSAVYLCASSLEWTEAFFGQGTRLTVV.

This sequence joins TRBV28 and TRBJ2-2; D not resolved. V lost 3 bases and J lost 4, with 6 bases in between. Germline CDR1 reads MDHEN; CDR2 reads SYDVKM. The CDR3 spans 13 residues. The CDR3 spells CASSFKTTGELFF. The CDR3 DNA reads TGTGCCAGCAGTTTTAAAACCACCGGGGAGCTGTTTTTT.

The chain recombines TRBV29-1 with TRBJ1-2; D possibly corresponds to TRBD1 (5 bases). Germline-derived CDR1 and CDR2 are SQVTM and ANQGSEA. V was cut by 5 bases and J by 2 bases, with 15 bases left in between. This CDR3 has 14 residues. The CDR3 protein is CSVRDGRGNYGYTF. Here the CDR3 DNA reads TGCAGCGTTCGGGACGGGCGAGGGAACTATGGCTACACCTTC. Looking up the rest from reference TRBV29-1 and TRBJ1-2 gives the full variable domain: SAVISQKPSRDICQRGTSLTIQCQVDSQVTMMFWYRQQPGQSLTLIATANQGSEATYESGFVIDKFPISRPNLTFSTLTVSNMSPEDSSIYLCSVRDGRGNYGYTFGSGTRLTVV.

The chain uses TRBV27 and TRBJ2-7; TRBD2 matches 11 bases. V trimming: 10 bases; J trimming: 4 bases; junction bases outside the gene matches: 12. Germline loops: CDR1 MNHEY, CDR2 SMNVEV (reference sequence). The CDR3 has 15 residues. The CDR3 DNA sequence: TGTGCCACCTCGGAAACTAGCGGGAGAGTATACGAGCAGTACTTC. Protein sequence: CATSETSGRVYEQYF.

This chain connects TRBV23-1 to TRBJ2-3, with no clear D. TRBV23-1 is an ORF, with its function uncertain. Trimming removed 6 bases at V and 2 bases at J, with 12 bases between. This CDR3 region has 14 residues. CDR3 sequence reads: CASSRRKPTDTQYF. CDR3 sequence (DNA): TGCGCCAGCAGCCGACGGAAGCCCACAGATACGCAGTATTTT.

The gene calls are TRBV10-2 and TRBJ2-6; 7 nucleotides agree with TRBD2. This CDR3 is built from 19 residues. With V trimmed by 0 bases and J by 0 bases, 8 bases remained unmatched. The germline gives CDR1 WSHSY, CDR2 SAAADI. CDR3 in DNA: TGCGCCAGCAGTGAGTCGTGGCTAGCGGAAGACTCTGGGGCCAACGTCCTGACTTTC. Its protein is CASSESWLAEDSGANVLTF.

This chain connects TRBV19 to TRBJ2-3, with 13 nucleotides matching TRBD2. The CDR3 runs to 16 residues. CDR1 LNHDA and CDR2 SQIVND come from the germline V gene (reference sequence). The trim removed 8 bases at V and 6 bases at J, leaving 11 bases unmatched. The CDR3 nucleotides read TGTGCCAGTGGCATACGGACTAGCGGGGGTTTTGATACGCAGTATTTT. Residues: CASGIRTSGGFDTQYF. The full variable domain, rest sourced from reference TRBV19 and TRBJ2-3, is DGGITQSPKYLFRKEGQNVTLSCEQNLNHDAMYWYRQDPGQGLRLIYYSQIVNDFQKGDIAEGYSVSREKKESFPLTVTSAQKNPTAFYLCASGIRTSGGFDTQYFGPGTRLTVL.

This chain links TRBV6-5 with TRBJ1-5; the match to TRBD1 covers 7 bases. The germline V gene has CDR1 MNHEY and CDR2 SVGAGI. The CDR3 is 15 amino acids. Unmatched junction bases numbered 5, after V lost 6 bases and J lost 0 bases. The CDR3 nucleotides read TGTGCCAGCAGGATCGGGACAGCTAGCAATCAGCCCCAGCATTTT. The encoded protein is CASRIGTASNQPQHF.

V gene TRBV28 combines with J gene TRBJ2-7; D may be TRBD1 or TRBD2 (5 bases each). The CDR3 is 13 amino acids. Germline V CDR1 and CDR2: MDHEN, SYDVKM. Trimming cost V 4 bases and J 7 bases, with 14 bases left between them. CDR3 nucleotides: TGTGCCAGCAGTTCTCCCCGAGGGGTGGAGCAGTACTTC. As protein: CASSSPRGVEQYF.

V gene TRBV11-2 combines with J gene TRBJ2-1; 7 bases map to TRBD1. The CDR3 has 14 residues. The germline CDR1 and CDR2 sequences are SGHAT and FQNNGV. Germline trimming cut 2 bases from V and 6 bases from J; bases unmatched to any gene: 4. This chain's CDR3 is CASSLRDSINEQFF. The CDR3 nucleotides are TGTGCCAGCAGCTTACGGGACAGTATCAATGAGCAGTTCTTC.

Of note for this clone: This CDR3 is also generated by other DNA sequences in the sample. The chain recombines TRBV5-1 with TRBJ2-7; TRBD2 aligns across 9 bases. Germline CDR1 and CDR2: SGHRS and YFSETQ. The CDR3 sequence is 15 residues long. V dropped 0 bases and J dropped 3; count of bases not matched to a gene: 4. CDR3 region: CASSLDLAGNYEQYF. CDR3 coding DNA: TGCGCCAGCAGCTTGGATCTAGCGGGGAACTACGAGCAGTACTTC.

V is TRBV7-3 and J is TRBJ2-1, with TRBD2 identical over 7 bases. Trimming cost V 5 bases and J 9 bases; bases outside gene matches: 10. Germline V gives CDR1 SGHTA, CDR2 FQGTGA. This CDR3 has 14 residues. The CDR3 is CASSPGGTDLEQFF. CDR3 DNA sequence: TGTGCCAGCAGCCCCGGGGGGACGGACCTTGAGCAGTTCTTC.

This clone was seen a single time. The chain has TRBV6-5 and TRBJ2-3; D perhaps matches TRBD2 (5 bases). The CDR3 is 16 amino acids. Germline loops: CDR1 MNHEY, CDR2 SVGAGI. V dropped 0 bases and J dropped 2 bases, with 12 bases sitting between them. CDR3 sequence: CASSYSRADLTDTQYF. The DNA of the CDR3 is TGTGCCAGCAGTTACTCGAGGGCAGATCTCACAGATACGCAGTATTTT.

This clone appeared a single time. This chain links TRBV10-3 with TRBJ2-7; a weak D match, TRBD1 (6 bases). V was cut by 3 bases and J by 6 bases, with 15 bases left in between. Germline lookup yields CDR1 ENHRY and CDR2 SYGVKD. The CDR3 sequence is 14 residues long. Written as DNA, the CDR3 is TGTGCCATCAGTGATCGGGACAAATCCGGCGAGCAGTACTTC. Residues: CAISDRDKSGEQYF.

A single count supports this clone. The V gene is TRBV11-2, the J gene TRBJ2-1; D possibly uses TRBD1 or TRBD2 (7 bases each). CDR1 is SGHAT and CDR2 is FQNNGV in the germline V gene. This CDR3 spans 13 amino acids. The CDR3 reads CAGGGGLPGEQFF. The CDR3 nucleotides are TGTGCAGGGGGAGGGGGCCTACCTGGTGAGCAGTTCTTC.

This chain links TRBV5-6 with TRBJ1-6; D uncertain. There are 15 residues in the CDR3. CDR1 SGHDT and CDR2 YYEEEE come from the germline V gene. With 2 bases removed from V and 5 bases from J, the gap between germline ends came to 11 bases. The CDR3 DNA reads TGTGCCAGCAGCTTCCGGGGTGTTGATAATTCACCCCTCCACTTT. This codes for CASSFRGVDNSPLHF.

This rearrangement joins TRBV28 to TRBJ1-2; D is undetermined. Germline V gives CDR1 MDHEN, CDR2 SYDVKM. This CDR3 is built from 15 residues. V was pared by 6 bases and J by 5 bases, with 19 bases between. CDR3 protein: CASSPGGPLSYGYTF. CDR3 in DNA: TGTGCCAGCAGCCCGGGCGGCCCCTTATCTTATGGCTACACCTTC.

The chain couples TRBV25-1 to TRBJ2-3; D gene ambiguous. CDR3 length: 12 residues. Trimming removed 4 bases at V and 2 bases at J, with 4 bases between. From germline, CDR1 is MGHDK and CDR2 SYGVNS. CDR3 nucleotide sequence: TGTGCCAGCAGTGGCCCCACAGATACGCAGTATTTT. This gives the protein CASSGPTDTQYF. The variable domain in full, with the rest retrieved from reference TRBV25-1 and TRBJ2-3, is EADIYQTPRYLVIGTGKKITLECSQTMGHDKMYWYQQDPGMELHLIHYSYGVNSTEKGDLSSESTVSRIRTEHFPLTLESARPSHTSQYLCASSGPTDTQYFGPGTRLTVL.

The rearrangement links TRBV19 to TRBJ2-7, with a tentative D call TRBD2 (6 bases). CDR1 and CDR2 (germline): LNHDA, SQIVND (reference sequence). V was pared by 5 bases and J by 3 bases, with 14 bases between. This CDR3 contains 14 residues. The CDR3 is CASSPRGGYYEQYF. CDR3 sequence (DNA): TGTGCCAGTAGTCCTCGTGGAGGGTACTACGAGCAGTACTTC.

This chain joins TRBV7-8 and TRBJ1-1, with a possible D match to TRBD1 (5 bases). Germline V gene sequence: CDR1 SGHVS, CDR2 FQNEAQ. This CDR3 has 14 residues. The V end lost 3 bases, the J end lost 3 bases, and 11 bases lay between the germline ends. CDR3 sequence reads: CASSLGGVYTEAFF. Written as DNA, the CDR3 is TGTGCCAGCAGCTTGGGGGGTGTGTACACTGAAGCTTTCTTT. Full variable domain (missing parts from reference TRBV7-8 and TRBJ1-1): GAGVSQSPRYKVAKRGQDVALRCDPISGHVSLFWYQQALGQGPEFLTYFQNEAQLDKSGLPSDRFFAERPEGSVSTLKIQRTQQEDSAVYLCASSLGGVYTEAFFGQGTRLTVV.

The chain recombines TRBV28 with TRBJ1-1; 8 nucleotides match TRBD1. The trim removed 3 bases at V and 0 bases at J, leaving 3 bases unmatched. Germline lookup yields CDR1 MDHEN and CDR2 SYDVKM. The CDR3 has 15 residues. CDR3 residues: CASSFQGAVNTEAFF. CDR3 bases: TGTGCCAGCAGTTTTCAGGGGGCAGTGAACACTGAAGCTTTCTTT.

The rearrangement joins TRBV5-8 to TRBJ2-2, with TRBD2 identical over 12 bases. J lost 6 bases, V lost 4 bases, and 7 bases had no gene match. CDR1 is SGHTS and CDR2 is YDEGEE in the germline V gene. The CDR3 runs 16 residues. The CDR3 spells CASSPWTSGTPGELFF. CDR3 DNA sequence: TGTGCCAGCAGCCCGTGGACTAGCGGGACCCCCGGGGAGCTGTTTTTT.

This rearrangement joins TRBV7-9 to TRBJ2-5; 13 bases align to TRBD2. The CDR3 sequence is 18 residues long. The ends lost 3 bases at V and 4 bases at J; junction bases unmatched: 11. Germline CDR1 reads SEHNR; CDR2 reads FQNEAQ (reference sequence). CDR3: CASSFPLTSGRATETQYF. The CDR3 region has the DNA TGTGCCAGCAGCTTTCCCCTAACTAGCGGGAGGGCCACAGAGACCCAGTACTTC.

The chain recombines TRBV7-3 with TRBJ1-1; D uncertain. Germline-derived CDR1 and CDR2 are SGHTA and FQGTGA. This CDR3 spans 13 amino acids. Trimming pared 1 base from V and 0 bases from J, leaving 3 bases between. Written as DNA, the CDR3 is TGTGCCAGCAGCTTAAACGTGAACACTGAAGCTTTCTTT. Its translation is CASSLNVNTEAFF. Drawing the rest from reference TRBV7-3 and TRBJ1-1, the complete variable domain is GAGVSQTPSNKVTEKGKYVELRCDPISGHTALYWYRQSLGQGPEFLIYFQGTGAADDSGLPNDRFFAVRPEGSVSTLKIQRTERGDSAVYLCASSLNVNTEAFFGQGTRLTVV.

This chain's CDR3 is CSVRDPLGPAAYEQYF. In DNA form, the CDR3 reads TGCAGCGTTCGGGATCCTTTGGGACCGGCAGCCTACGAGCAGTACTTC. J is TRBJ2-7 and V is TRBV29-1; the D call may be TRBD1 or TRBD2 (5 bases each). With 5 bases removed from V and 2 bases from J, the gap between germline ends came to 22 bases. CDR1 and CDR2 (germline): SQVTM, ANQGSEA. The CDR3 length is 16 residues.

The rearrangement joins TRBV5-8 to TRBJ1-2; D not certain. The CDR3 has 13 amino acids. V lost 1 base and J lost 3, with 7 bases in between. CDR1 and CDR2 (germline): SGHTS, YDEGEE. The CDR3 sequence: CASSLRAYYGYTF. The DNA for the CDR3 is TGTGCCAGCAGCTTGAGGGCTTACTATGGCTACACCTTC.

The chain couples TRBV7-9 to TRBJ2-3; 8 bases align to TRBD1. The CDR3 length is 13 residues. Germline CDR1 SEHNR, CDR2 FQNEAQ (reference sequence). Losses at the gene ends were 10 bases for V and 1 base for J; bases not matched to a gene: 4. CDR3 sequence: CATPGQGTDTQYF. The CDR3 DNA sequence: TGTGCCACCCCGGGACAGGGCACAGATACGCAGTATTTT.